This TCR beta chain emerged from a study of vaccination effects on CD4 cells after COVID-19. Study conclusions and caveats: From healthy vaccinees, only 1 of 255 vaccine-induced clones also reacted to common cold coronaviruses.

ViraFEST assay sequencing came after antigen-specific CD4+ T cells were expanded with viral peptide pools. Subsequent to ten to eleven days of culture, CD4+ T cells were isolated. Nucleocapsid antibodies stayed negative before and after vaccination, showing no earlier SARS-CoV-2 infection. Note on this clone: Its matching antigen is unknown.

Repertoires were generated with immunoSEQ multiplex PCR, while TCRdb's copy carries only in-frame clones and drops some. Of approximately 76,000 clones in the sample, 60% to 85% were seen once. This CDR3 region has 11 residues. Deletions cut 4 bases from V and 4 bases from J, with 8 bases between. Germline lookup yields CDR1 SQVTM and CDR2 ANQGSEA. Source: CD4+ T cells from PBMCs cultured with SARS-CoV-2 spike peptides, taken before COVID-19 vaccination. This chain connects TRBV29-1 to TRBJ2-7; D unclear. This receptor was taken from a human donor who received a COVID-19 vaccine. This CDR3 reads CSVVEKYEQYV. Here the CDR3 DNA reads TGCAGCGTTGTCGAAAAATACGAGCAGTACGTC.